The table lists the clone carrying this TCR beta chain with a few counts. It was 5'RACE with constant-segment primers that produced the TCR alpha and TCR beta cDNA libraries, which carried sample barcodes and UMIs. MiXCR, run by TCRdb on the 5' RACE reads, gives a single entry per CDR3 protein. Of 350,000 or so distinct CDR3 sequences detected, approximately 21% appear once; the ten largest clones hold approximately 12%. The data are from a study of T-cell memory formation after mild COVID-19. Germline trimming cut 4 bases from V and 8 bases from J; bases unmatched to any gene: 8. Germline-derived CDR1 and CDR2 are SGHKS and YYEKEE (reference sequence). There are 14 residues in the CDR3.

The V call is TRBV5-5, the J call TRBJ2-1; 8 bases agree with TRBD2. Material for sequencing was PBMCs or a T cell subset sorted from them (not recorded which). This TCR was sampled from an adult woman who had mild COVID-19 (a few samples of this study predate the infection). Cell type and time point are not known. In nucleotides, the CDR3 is TGTGCCAGCAGCCAGAGCGGGGGCCCACATGAGCAGTTCTTC. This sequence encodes CASSQSGGPHEQFF.